The rows below give T cell receptor beta chains drawn from one sample of a study of blood T cell repertoires in COVID-19. The repertoire was sequenced with immunoSEQ multiplex PCR; TCRdb's copy has only in-frame clones and lacks some. This table holds around 460,000 clones, around nine tenths found once. Input material: peripheral blood. The receptors shown here come from a man aged 18 to 30 with COVID-19, enrolled during active disease. CDR3s include the opening cysteine and the closing phenylalanine or tryptophan. The D gene is left open where the match is weak. For some rows the clone size is stated as once, few or many, or as a class when expanded; others skip it.

abundance,j_gene,d_gene,v_gene,CDR3aa,CDR3nt
.,TRBJ2-1,.,TRBV7-9,CASSLPNYDEQFF,TGTGCCAGCAGCTTACCCAACTACGATGAGCAGTTCTTC
.,TRBJ1-1,TRBD1,TRBV4-2,CASSQGQGVWTEAFF,TGTGCCAGCAGCCAAGGACAGGGGGTTTGGACTGAAGCTTTCTTT
.,TRBJ2-7,.,TRBV2,CASTGGSSYEQYF,TGTGCCAGCACCGGAGGTAGCTCCTACGAGCAGTACTTC
.,TRBJ2-2,.,TRBV24-1,CATSLDTTGELFF,TGTGCCACCAGTTTAGATACTACCGGGGAGCTGTTTTTT
.,TRBJ1-2,TRBD1,TRBV19,CASSVTGGPNYGYTF,TGTGCCAGTAGTGTTACAGGGGGCCCAAACTATGGCTACACCTTC
.,TRBJ2-7,.,TRBV25-1,CASSRGPPYEQYF,TGTGCCAGCTCCCGCGGGCCCCCCTACGAGCAGTACTTC
once,TRBJ1-1,.,TRBV1,CTSLTGWPGSRGTEAFF,TGCACCAGCCTGACCGGGTGGCCGGGAAGTCGGGGCACTGAAGCTTTCTTT
.,TRBJ2-3,.,TRBV27,CASSLYGSTDTQYF,TGTGCCAGCAGTTTATACGGGAGCACAGATACGCAGTATTTT
.,TRBJ2-3,.,TRBV29-1,CSVEGGDVWSTDTQYF,TGCAGCGTTGAAGGGGGGGACGTGTGGAGCACAGATACGCAGTATTTT
once,TRBJ2-2,TRBD2,TRBV5-1,CASSLSLSGGPTGELFF,TGCGCCAGCAGCTTGTCCCTCAGCGGGGGGCCGACCGGGGAGCTGTTTTTT
.,TRBJ2-1,TRBD2,TRBV2,CASRSGLAGAYEQFF,TGTGCCAGCAGGTCGGGACTAGCGGGAGCCTATGAGCAGTTCTTC
.,TRBJ2-3,.,TRBV6-5,CASASTGDTQYF,TGTGCCAGCGCATCGACAGGAGATACGCAGTATTTT
.,TRBJ2-7,.,TRBV5-5,CASSLASGDYEQYF,TGTGCCAGCAGCTTGGCCAGCGGCGACTACGAGCAGTACTTC
.,TRBJ2-5,TRBD2,TRBV6-4,CASSEYGTSGQETQYF,TGTGCCAGCAGTGAATACGGGACTAGCGGACAAGAGACCCAGTACTTC
.,TRBJ2-7,TRBD1,TRBV20-1,CSASRDRDYEQYF,TGCAGTGCTAGTAGGGACAGGGACTACGAGCAGTACTTC
few,TRBJ2-2,TRBD2,TRBV2,CASKVAGGFTGELFF,TGTGCCAGCAAGGTAGCGGGAGGGTTCACCGGGGAGCTGTTTTTT
.,TRBJ1-1,.,TRBV5-6,CASSAGTNTEAFF,TGTGCCAGCAGCGCCGGGACAAATACTGAAGCTTTCTTT
.,TRBJ1-5,TRBD1,TRBV19,CASGQGTWPQHF,TGTGCCAGTGGACAGGGTACGTGGCCCCAGCATTTT
.,TRBJ2-7,TRBD1,TRBV15,CATSRERGPYEQYF,TGTGCCACCAGCAGAGAGAGGGGGCCGTACGAGCAGTACTTC
.,TRBJ2-7,TRBD2,TRBV2,CASSDPRRGGMYEQYF,TGTGCCAGCAGTGATCCCCGGCGGGGGGGCATGTACGAGCAGTACTTC
.,TRBJ1-4,.,TRBV30,CAWSTGTPSVATNEKLFF,TGTGCCTGGAGTACTGGGACACCATCCGTTGCAACTAATGAAAAACTGTTTTTT
.,TRBJ2-7,TRBD2,TRBV15,CATSRDGGGVSEQYF,TGTGCCACCAGCAGAGATGGGGGAGGGGTGAGCGAGCAGTACTTC
.,TRBJ2-7,.,TRBV7-9,CASSLTGTQAEEF,TGTGCCAGCAGCCTTACCGGGACTCAGGCCGAGGAATTC